The 3 T cell receptor beta chains below were found in one sample sequenced in a study of human T cells and chemical hapten exposure. Time point described: patch test 1, 2 weeks after DPC sensitization. Treatment noted: therapeutic diphenylcyclopropenone sensitization with weekly scalp DPC. MiXCR, run by TCRdb on the RACE reads, gives a single entry per CDR3 protein. Here the sample spans 380,000 or so distinct CDR3 sequences, approximately 5.1% being singletons. The input for sequencing was whole blood, taken in connection with sensitization to the hapten diphenylcyclopropenone (DPC). These receptors were taken from a woman between 45 and 60 years old with alopecia areata. Some clones in this sample may be carry-over from other donors' samples.

At least ten counts were recorded for this clonotype. V usage is TRBV3-1 and J usage is TRBJ2-1; D is unclear. V was trimmed by 6 bases and J by 5 bases, leaving 8 bases between them. The CDR3 is 12 residues long. The V gene's germline CDR1 is LGHDT and CDR2 YNNKEL (reference sequence). The CDR3 region has the DNA TGTGCCAGCAGAGGTCTGGACAATGAGCAGTTCTTC. Translated: CASRGLDNEQFF.

This clonotype was found many times. V gene TRBV10-3 combines with J gene TRBJ1-1; D may be TRBD1 (5 bases). Germline CDR1 is ENHRY and CDR2 is SYGVKD. The CDR3 spans 14 residues. With 6 bases removed from V and 4 bases from J, the gap between germline ends came to 15 bases. The CDR3 DNA sequence: TGTGCCATCAGCCCGGGGCAGGGAGCCACTGAAGCTTTCTTT. Protein: CAISPGQGATEAFF.

This sequence joins TRBV5-4 and TRBJ2-7; possibly TRBD2 for D (5 bases). The CDR3 is 14 amino acids. Trimming took 4 bases from V and 3 from J, leaving 14 bases between them. The V gene's germline CDR1 is SGHNT and CDR2 YYREEE (reference sequence). The CDR3 DNA reads as TGTGCCAGCAGCCCGGGAAGAGACCTCTACGAGCAGTACTTC. Translating it yields CASSPGRDLYEQYF.